This T cell receptor beta chain stems from a study of T-cell reconstitution after alpha-beta-depleted transplantation in children. This clonotype was recorded many times. This sample's TCRbeta library carried unique molecular identifier barcodes. From the PCR reads, TCRdb called clonotypes with MiXCR, one entry per CDR3 protein. The repertoire consists of 300,000 to 400,000 distinct CDR3 sequences, with around 16% occurring once and the leading ten covering just over 40%. The CDR3 is 16 amino acids. The germline V and J ends were trimmed by 3 bases and 3 bases, with 16 bases remaining between them. The germline gives CDR1 MGHDK, CDR2 SYGVNS.

The TCR was taken from a male patient between 2 and 15 years old who had a stem cell transplant for acute lymphoblastic leukemia, so the T cells may come from the graft donor. The chain links TRBV25-1 to TRBJ2-3; D is perhaps TRBD1 (6 bases). Sequenced material: PBMCs, mostly from graft donor cells, taken 360 days after TCRalphabeta/CD19-depleted stem cell transplant. The CDR3, as DNA: TGTGCCAGCAGTGAGTTCTTTTCCACAGGGACAGATACGCAGTATTTT. Amino acid sequence: CASSEFFSTGTDTQYF.